The 14 T cell receptor beta chains presented below share a single source sample, sequenced in a study of PD-L1 blockade in urothelial cancer. Produced via immunoSEQ multiplex PCR; TCRdb's table is partial and in-frame only. This sample has some 79,000 clones, with more than 75% found just once. Sequenced material: PBMCs, taken around atezolizumab (anti-PD-L1) treatment. The receptors were gathered from a man aged 70 or older with urothelial cancer.

CDR3 sequence reads: CASSLGGGNNSPLHF. Written as DNA, the CDR3 is TGTGCCAGCAGCTTAGGTGGGGGGAATAATTCACCCCTCCACTTT. The chain recombines TRBV7-9 with TRBJ1-6, with D possibly TRBD1 on 5 matching bases. CDR3 size: 15 residues. Between the trimmed V and J ends, which lost 1 base and 5 bases, there was a span of 9 bases. Germline V CDR1 and CDR2: SEHNR, FQNEAQ (reference sequence).

This chain links TRBV5-4 with TRBJ2-1; 11 bases align to TRBD1. The J segment lost 8 bases and the V segment lost 3 bases, leaving 10 bases of the junction unmatched. The CDR3 is 16 residues long. Per the germline V gene, CDR1 is SGHNT and CDR2 is YYREEE (reference sequence). CDR3 loop: CASSSSRTGGKDEQFF. The CDR3 coding sequence is TGTGCCAGCAGCTCCTCCCGGACAGGGGGCAAGGATGAGCAGTTCTTC.

V and J are TRBV7-3 and TRBJ2-2; 8 bases line up with TRBD2. V trimming: 2 bases; J trimming: 3 bases; junction bases outside the gene matches: 14. CDR1 and CDR2 (germline): SGHTA, FQGTGA. The CDR3 covers 19 residues. The CDR3 DNA reads TGTGCCAGCAGCTTAGGTCTAGCGGGCTACGAGGGGGACACCGGGGAGCTGTTTTTT. It specifies CASSLGLAGYEGDTGELFF.

Only one count was recorded for this clone. The rearrangement joins TRBV5-1 to TRBJ1-6; tentative D call: TRBD1 (6 bases). The germline V gene encodes CDR1 SGHRS and CDR2 YFSETQ. This CDR3 has 15 residues. V was pared by 1 base and J by 6 bases, with 11 bases between. The CDR3: CASSLTGLANSPLHF. CDR3 nucleotides: TGCGCCAGCAGCTTGACAGGGCTGGCTAATTCACCCCTCCACTTT.

The rearrangement links TRBV6-6 to TRBJ2-5, with a weak D call TRBD2 (5 bases). Trimming removed 10 bases from V and 2 bases from J, with 14 bases in between. The germline gives CDR1 MNHNY, CDR2 SVGAGI (reference sequence). This CDR3 is built from 13 residues. The CDR3 nucleotides read TGTGCCACCCAGGACGGGAAACAAGAGACCCAGTACTTC. It specifies CATQDGKQETQYF.

The chain has TRBV7-9 and TRBJ1-2; tentative D call: TRBD1 (5 bases). Germline V gene sequence: CDR1 SEHNR, CDR2 FQNEAQ (reference sequence). V shed 5 bases and J shed 4 bases, with 17 bases lying between them. This CDR3 is 15 amino acids long. DNA of the CDR3: TGTGCCAGCAGCGTAGGACAAACCTGGGCCTATGGCTACACCTTC. Translating gives CASSVGQTWAYGYTF.

This clone came up once. The rearrangement uses TRBV19 and TRBJ1-2, with TRBD1 as a possible D gene (6 bases). The CDR3 runs to 15 residues. Deletions cut 3 bases from V and 2 bases from J, with 13 bases between. Germline lookup yields CDR1 LNHDA and CDR2 SQIVND (reference sequence). The CDR3 DNA follows: TGTGCCAGTAGTATGAGTCCAGGGGCCAACTATGGCTACACCTTC. It yields the protein CASSMSPGANYGYTF.

This chain links TRBV5-5 with TRBJ1-4, with D hard to call. Trimming pared 4 bases from V and 4 bases from J, leaving 17 bases between. This CDR3 comprises 16 residues. CDR1 and CDR2 (germline): SGHKS, YYEKEE (reference sequence). The CDR3: CASSQENKHFNEKLFF. Written as DNA, the CDR3 is TGTGCCAGCAGCCAAGAAAACAAACATTTTAATGAAAAACTGTTTTTT.

The chain uses TRBV9 and TRBJ2-1, with TRBD2 matching over 9 bases. The junction had 5 bases not matched to a gene; V was cut back by 4 bases and J by 0 bases. CDR1 and CDR2 from the germline V gene are SGDLS and YYNGEE. The CDR3 contains 16 residues. CDR3 amino acids: CASSPRLAASYNEQFF. The CDR3 nucleotides read TGTGCCAGCAGCCCACGACTAGCGGCCTCCTACAATGAGCAGTTCTTC.

The chain has TRBV18 and TRBJ2-1; 11 nucleotides match TRBD1. Per the germline V gene, CDR1 is KGHSH and CDR2 is LQKENI. The CDR3 length is 18 residues. With V trimmed by 6 bases and J by 3 bases, 13 bases remained unmatched. CDR3 sequence: CASSTSQFGTGGYNEQFF. The CDR3 DNA is TGTGCCAGCTCCACCAGCCAGTTTGGGACAGGGGGCTACAATGAGCAGTTCTTC.

The chain recombines TRBV19 with TRBJ2-3, with 11 bases lining up with TRBD2. This CDR3 spans 16 amino acids. CDR1 and CDR2 (germline): LNHDA, SQIVND (reference sequence). Unmatched junction bases numbered 6, after V lost 5 bases and J lost 2 bases. This CDR3 is CASSSRLAGSTDTQYF. The CDR3 nucleotides are TGTGCCAGTAGTTCCAGACTAGCGGGATCCACAGATACGCAGTATTTT. Full variable domain (missing parts from reference TRBV19 and TRBJ2-3): DGGITQSPKYLFRKEGQNVTLSCEQNLNHDAMYWYRQDPGQGLRLIYYSQIVNDFQKGDIAEGYSVSREKKESFPLTVTSAQKNPTAFYLCASSSRLAGSTDTQYFGPGTRLTVL.

The chain joins TRBV4-2 to TRBJ1-4; the D is unclear. Germline V gives CDR1 LGHNA, CDR2 YNFKEQ. The CDR3 is 16 amino acids. The V end lost 4 bases, the J end lost 8 bases, and 20 bases lay between the germline ends. The CDR3 here is CASSLKTFAPGEKLFF. CDR3 DNA sequence: TGTGCCAGCAGCCTCAAGACCTTTGCCCCCGGGGAAAAACTGTTTTTT.

CDR3 residues: CASSQDFGLAGGAQFF. CDR3 coding DNA: TGTGCCAGCAGCCAAGATTTCGGACTAGCGGGGGGCGCGCAGTTCTTC. The chain has TRBV4-2 and TRBJ2-1, with 14 positions matching TRBD2. This CDR3 contains 16 residues. Per the germline V gene, CDR1 is LGHNA and CDR2 is YNFKEQ. J lost 12 bases, V lost 0 bases, and 7 bases had no gene match.

This clone has just one count. The chain has TRBV18 and TRBJ1-1, with 8 bases identical to TRBD1. Looked up from germline, CDR1 is KGHSH and CDR2 is LQKENI. CDR3 length: 16 amino acids. Trimming took 0 bases from V and 1 from J; bases not matched to a gene: 4. The chain's CDR3 is CASSPPSQGENTEAFF. CDR3 bases: TGTGCCAGCTCACCACCATCACAGGGGGAGAACACTGAAGCTTTCTTT.